This TCR beta chain was found in a study of CD8+ T cells in alopecia areata. V was shortened by 0 bases and J by 2 bases, with 5 bases between the two germline ends. CDR1 GTSNPN and CDR2 SVGIG come from the germline V gene (reference sequence). The CDR3 runs 12 residues. In each case, RNA was isolated and then reverse transcribed into cDNA as the sequencing template. Using immunoSEQ multiplex PCR, the repertoire was profiled, and TCRdb retains in-frame clones only, with some absent. The table shows around 120,000 clones, with 58% occurring only once. Treatment specified: oral pan-JAK inhibitor, 5-10 mg twice daily. Individuals with alopecia areata gave both lesional scalp punch biopsies and peripheral blood for collection.

The J gene is TRBJ2-7, the V gene TRBV30; the D is unclear. The input for sequencing was CD8+ T cells sorted from blood, taken at week 4, from a patient treated with tofacitinib. This clonotype was obtained from a human donor with alopecia areata. The CDR3 protein is CAWSVLTYEQYF. Here the CDR3 DNA reads TGTGCCTGGAGTGTACTCACCTACGAGCAGTACTTC.